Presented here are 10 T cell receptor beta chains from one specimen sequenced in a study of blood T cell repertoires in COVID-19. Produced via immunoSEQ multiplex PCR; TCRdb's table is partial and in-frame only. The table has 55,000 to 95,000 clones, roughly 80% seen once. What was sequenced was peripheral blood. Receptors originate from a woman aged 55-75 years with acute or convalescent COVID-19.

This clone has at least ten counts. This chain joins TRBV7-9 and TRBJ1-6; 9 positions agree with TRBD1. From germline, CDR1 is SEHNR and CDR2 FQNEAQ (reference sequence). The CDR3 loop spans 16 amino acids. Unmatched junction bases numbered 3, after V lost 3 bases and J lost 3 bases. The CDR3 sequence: CASSLGQGFYNSPLHF. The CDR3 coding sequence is TGTGCCAGCAGCTTGGGACAGGGCTTCTATAATTCACCCCTCCACTTT.

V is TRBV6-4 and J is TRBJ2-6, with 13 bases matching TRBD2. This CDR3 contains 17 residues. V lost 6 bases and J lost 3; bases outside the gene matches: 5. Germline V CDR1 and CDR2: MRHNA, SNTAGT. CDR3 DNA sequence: TGTGCCAGCAGCCCGACTAGCGGGGGGTTTGGGGCCAACGTCCTGACTTTC. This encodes CASSPTSGGFGANVLTF.

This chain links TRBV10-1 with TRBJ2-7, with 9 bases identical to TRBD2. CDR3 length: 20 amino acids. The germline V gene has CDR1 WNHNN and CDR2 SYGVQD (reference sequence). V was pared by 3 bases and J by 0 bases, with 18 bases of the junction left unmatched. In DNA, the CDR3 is TGCGCCAGCAGTGAATTGGCGGGAGGGGAGGAATTTCTTTTCTCCTACGAGCAGTACTTC. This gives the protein CASSELAGGEEFLFSYEQYF.

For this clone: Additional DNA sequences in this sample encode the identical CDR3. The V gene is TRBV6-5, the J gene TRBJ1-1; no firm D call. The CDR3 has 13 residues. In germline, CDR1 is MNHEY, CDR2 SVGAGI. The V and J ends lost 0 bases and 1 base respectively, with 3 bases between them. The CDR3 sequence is CASSYSQNTEAFF. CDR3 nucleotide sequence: TGTGCCAGCAGTTACTCCCAGAACACTGAAGCTTTCTTT.

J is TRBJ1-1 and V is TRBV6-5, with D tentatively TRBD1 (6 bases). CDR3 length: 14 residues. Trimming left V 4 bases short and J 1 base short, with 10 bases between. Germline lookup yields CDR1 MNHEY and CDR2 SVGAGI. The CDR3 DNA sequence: TGTGCCAGCAGTTCAGGGGCCCGGAACACTGAAGCTTTCTTT. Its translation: CASSSGARNTEAFF.

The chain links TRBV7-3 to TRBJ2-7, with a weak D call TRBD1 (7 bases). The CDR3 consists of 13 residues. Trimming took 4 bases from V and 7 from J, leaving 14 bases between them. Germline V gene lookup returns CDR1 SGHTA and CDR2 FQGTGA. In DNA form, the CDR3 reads TGTGCCAGCAGCTCAGGGGGGAGCCAAGAGCAGTACTTC. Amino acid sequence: CASSSGGSQEQYF.

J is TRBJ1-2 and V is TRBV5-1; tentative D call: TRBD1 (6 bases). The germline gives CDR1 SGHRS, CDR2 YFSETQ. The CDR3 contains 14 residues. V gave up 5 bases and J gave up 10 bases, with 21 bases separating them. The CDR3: CASRSPHRADDYTF. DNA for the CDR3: TGCGCCAGCAGGAGCCCTCACAGGGCGGACGACTACACCTTC.

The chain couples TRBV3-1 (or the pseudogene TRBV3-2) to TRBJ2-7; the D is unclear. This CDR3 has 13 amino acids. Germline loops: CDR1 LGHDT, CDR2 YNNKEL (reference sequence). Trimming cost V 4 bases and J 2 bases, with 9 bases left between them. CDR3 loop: CASSPGGPYEQYF. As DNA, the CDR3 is TGTGCCAGCAGCCCCGGCGGCCCCTACGAGCAGTACTTC.

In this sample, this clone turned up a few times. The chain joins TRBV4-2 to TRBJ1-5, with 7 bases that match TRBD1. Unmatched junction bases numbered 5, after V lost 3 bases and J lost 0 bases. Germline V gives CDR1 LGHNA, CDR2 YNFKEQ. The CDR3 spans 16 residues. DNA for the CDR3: TGTGCCAGCAGCCAGAAGACAGGGAGTAGCAATCAGCCCCAGCATTTT. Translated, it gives CASSQKTGSSNQPQHF.

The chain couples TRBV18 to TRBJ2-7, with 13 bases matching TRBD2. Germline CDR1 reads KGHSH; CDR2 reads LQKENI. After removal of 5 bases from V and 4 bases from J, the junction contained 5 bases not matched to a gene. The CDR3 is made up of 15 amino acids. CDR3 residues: CASSKRTSGSYEQYF. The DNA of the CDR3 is TGTGCCAGCTCAAAGAGGACTAGCGGGAGTTACGAGCAGTACTTC.